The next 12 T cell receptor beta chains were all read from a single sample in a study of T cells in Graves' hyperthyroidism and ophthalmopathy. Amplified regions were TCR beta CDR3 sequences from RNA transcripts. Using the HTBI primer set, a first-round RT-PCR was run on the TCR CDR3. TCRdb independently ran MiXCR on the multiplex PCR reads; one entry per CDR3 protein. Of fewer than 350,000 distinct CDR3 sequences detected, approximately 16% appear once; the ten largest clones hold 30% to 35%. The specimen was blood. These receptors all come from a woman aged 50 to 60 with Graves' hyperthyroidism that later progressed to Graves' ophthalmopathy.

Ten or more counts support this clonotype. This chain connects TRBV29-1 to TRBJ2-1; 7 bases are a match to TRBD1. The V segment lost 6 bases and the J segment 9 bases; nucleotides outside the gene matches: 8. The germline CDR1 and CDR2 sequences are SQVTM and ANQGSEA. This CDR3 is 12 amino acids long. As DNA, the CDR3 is TGCAGCGTATTCAAACAGGGGAGTGAGCAGTTCTTC. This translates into CSVFKQGSEQFF.

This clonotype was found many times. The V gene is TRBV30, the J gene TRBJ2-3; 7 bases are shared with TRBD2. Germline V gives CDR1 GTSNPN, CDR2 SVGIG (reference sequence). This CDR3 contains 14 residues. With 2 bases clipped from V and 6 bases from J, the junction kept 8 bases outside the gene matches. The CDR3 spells CAWSLGGSADTQYF. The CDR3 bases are TGTGCCTGGAGTCTGGGCGGGAGTGCTGATACGCAGTATTTT.

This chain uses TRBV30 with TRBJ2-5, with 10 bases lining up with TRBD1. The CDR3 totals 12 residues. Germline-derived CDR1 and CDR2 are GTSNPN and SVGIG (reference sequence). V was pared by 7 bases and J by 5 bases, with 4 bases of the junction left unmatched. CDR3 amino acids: CASGQGLETQYF. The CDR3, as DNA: TGTGCCTCGGGACAGGGGTTGGAGACCCAGTACTTC.

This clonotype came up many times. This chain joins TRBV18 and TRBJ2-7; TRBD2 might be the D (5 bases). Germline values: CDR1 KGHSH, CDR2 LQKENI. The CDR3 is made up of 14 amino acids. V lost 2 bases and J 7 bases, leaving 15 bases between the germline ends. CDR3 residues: CASSPFESPGEQYF. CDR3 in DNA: TGTGCCAGCTCACCATTCGAGTCGCCGGGGGAGCAGTACTTC.

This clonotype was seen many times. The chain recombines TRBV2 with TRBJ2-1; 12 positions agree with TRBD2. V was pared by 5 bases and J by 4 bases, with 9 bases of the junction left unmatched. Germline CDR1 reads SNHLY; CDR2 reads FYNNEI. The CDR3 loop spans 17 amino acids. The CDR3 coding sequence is TGTGCCAGCAGTCCCTCTAGCGGGAGGGGGTATTACAATGAGCAGTTCTTC. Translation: CASSPSSGRGYYNEQFF.

CDR3 DNA: TGTGCCAGTAGAGACGGATCTAGCACAGATACGCAGTATTTT. Its translation is CASRDGSSTDTQYF. The rearrangement joins TRBV19 to TRBJ2-3; D is unresolved. Germline CDR1 and CDR2: LNHDA and SQIVND (reference sequence). CDR3 size: 14 residues. Between the trimmed V and J ends, which lost 6 bases and 0 bases, there was a span of 10 bases.

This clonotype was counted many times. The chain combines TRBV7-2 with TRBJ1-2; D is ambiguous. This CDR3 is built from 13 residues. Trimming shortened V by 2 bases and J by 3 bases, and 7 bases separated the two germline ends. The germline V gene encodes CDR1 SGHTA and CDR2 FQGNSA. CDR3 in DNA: TGTGCCAGCAGCTTATCGGCTTACTATGGCTACACCTTC. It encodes CASSLSAYYGYTF.

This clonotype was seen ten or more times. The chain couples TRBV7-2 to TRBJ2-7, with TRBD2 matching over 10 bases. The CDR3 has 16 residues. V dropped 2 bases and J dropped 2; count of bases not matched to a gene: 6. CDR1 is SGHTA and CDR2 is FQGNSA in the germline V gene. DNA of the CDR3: TGTGCCAGCAGCTTACCCGGGACTAGCGTTGCCTACGAGCAGTACTTC. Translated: CASSLPGTSVAYEQYF.

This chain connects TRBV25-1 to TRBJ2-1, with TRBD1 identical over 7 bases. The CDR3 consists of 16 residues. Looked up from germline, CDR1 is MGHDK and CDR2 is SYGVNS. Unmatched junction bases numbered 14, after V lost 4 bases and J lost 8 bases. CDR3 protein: CASSAVERGPVDEQFF. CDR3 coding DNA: TGTGCCAGCAGTGCAGTTGAAAGGGGGCCGGTGGATGAGCAGTTCTTC. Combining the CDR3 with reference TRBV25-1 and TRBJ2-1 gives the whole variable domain EADIYQTPRYLVIGTGKKITLECSQTMGHDKMYWYQQDPGMELHLIHYSYGVNSTEKGDLSSESTVSRIRTEHFPLTLESARPSHTSQYLCASSAVERGPVDEQFFGPGTRLTVL.

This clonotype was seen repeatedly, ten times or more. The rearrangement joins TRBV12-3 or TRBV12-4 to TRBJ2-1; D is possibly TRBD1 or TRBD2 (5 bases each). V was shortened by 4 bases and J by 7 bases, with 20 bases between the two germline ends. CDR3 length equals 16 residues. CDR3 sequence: CASSWGYRTLGNEQFF. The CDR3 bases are TGTGCCAGCAGTTGGGGCTACCGGACTCTTGGGAATGAGCAGTTCTTC.

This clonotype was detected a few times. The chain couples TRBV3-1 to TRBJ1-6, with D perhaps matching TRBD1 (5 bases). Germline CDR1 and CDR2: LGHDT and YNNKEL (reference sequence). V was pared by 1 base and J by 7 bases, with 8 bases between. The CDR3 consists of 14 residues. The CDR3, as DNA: TGTGCCAGCAGCCAAGGCAGGGTCAATTCACCCCTCCACTTT. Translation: CASSQGRVNSPLHF.

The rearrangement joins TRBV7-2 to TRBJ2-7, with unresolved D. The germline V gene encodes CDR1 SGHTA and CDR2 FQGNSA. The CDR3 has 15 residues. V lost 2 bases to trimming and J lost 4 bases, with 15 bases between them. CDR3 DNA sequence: TGTGCCAGCAGCTTAATTTCTACAGAACCGTACGAGCAGTACTTC. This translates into CASSLISTEPYEQYF.